The 2 T cell receptor beta chains presented below share a single source sample, sequenced in a study of cytomegalovirus exposure and HLA in healthy donors. Researchers ran the PCR with 60 Vbeta and 13 Jbeta primers. TCRdb's copy holds only in-frame clones and misses some; the assay was immunoSEQ multiplex PCR. The sample consists of about 170,000 clones, around 82% of them appearing once. Sequencing was done on a sample of PBMCs. The receptors derive from a woman between 50 and 59 years old in good health and CMV-seropositive.

As concerns this clone: Its ends do not fully match the called genes, so a read error is possible. The chain has TRBV12-5 and TRBJ2-7; the match to TRBD2 covers 13 bases. CDR3 size: 15 residues. Germline CDR1 and CDR2: LGHNT and FRNRAP. The CDR3 loop reads CASGQTSGGADEQYF. The CDR3 nucleotides read TGTGCTAGTGGACAAACTAGCGGGGGGGCCGACGAGCAGTACTTT.

This clone turned up a few times. The chain couples TRBV7-3 to TRBJ1-5, with 7 bases aligning to TRBD1. CDR3 length: 13 residues. Germline CDR1 and CDR2: SGHTA and FQGTGA. V trimming: 4 bases; J trimming: 8 bases; junction bases outside the gene matches: 5. The DNA of the CDR3 is TGTGCCAGCAGCTCCGGGACAGCCGAGCCCCAGCATTTT. Protein: CASSSGTAEPQHF.